One sample yielded the 20 T cell receptor beta chains listed below, sequenced in a study of T cell responses to AZD1222 COVID-19 vaccine. Assay: immunoSEQ multiplex PCR; the TCRdb copy retains only in-frame clones and omits some. Counted here are about 140,000 clones, about 87% occurring once; the ten biggest clones make up about 6%. The sequencing here drew on peripheral blood, taken on day 0 of AZD1222 vaccination. These receptors were taken from an adult in good health.

The chain joins TRBV7-8 to TRBJ1-2; 7 bases are shared with TRBD1. Unmatched junction bases numbered 14, after V lost 7 bases and J lost 6 bases. The germline V gene has CDR1 SGHVS and CDR2 FQNEAQ. The CDR3 has 15 amino acids. In nucleotides, the CDR3 is TGTGCCAGCACCCCAGGGGGGAGGGGTGAAGATGGCTACACCTTC. Its protein product is CASTPGGRGEDGYTF.

The V gene is TRBV28, the J gene TRBJ1-1; D might be TRBD1 (5 bases). This CDR3 has 13 amino acids. Per the germline V gene, CDR1 is MDHEN and CDR2 is SYDVKM. Trimming pared 6 bases from V and 2 bases from J, leaving 10 bases between. The CDR3 loop reads CASSPTGNTEAFF. The CDR3, as DNA: TGTGCCAGCAGCCCAACAGGCAACACTGAAGCTTTCTTT.

J is TRBJ2-7 and V is TRBV15; D remains unclear. Germline V lookup: CDR1 LNHNV, CDR2 YYDKDF (reference sequence). This CDR3 comprises 12 residues. Trimming cost V 0 bases and J 6 bases, with 6 bases left between them. This chain's CDR3 is CATSRDKREQYF. The CDR3, as DNA: TGTGCCACCAGCAGAGATAAACGCGAGCAGTACTTC.

The chain recombines TRBV28 with TRBJ1-5; unclear D gene. Trimming cost V 8 bases and J 3 bases, with 17 bases left between them. CDR1 and CDR2 (germline): MDHEN, SYDVKM. This CDR3 comprises 15 residues. The CDR3 DNA sequence: TGTGCCAGCCTCGAGCCAGACACTTTCAATCAGCCCCAGCATTTT. Amino acids: CASLEPDTFNQPQHF.

The rearrangement links TRBV7-2 to TRBJ2-7; weak D call: TRBD2 (5 bases). CDR3 length: 16 amino acids. V was pared by 3 bases and J by 5 bases, with 20 bases between. Germline V gene data show CDR1 as SGHTA and CDR2 as FQGNSA. CDR3: CASSLRPLGSVDEQYF. The CDR3 DNA follows: TGTGCCAGCAGCTTGCGCCCCCTGGGGAGTGTCGACGAGCAGTACTTC. Together with reference TRBV7-2 and TRBJ2-7, the CDR3 gives the full variable domain: GAGVSQSPSNKVTEKGKDVELRCDPISGHTALYWYRQSLGQGLEFLIYFQGNSAPDKSGLPSDRFSAERTGGSVSTLTIQRTQQEDSAVYLCASSLRPLGSVDEQYFGPGTRLTVT.

This sequence joins TRBV7-3 and TRBJ1-2; no firm D call. This CDR3 is 14 amino acids long. V was shortened by 4 bases and J by 5 bases, with 14 bases between the two germline ends. CDR1 and CDR2 from the germline V gene are SGHTA and FQGTGA. This CDR3 reads CASSSGRGKYGYTF. CDR3 nucleotide sequence: TGTGCCAGCAGCTCTGGCAGAGGGAAGTATGGCTACACCTTC.

This chain connects TRBV12-3 or TRBV12-4 to TRBJ2-5; no definite D call. The CDR3 loop spans 13 amino acids. Trimming shortened V by 6 bases and J by 3 bases, and 11 bases separated the two germline ends. The CDR3 DNA reads as TGTGCCAGCAGGCTGGACGCGGAAGAGACCCAGTACTTC. Protein sequence: CASRLDAEETQYF.

This clone was seen once. The genes are TRBV4-1 and TRBJ2-7, with D perhaps being TRBD1 or TRBD2 (5 bases each). V lost 3 bases and J 6 bases, leaving 12 bases between the germline ends. From germline, CDR1 is MGHRA and CDR2 YSYEKL. The CDR3 contains 13 residues. CDR3 region: CASSHMGEFEQYF. CDR3 nucleotide sequence: TGCGCCAGCAGCCACATGGGGGAGTTCGAGCAGTACTTC.

J is TRBJ1-5 and V is TRBV6-5, with D maybe TRBD1 (5 bases). Trimming removed 7 bases at V and 7 bases at J, with 11 bases between. The CDR3 runs 12 residues. Per germline, CDR1 MNHEY and CDR2 SVGAGI. CDR3 sequence: CASKTNRQPQHF. DNA for the CDR3: TGTGCCAGCAAGACCAACAGGCAGCCCCAGCATTTT.

The V and J genes are TRBV6-5 and TRBJ2-7, with TRBD2 matching over 7 bases. Per germline, CDR1 MNHEY and CDR2 SVGAGI. Trimming took 5 bases from V and 2 from J; bases not matched to a gene: 6. The CDR3 totals 14 residues. The CDR3 sequence is CASSHTGTTYEQYF. CDR3 nucleotide sequence: TGTGCCAGCAGTCATACCGGGACTACCTACGAGCAGTACTTC.

This chain joins TRBV7-2 and TRBJ1-5; no clear D gene. V lost 5 bases and J 5 bases, leaving 16 bases between the germline ends. CDR1 and CDR2 (germline): SGHTA, FQGNSA. The CDR3 runs 15 residues. CDR3 DNA sequence: TGTGCCAGCAGCCTCGGGCACTTTGGCGATCAGCCCCAGCATTTT. Encoded protein: CASSLGHFGDQPQHF.

Here the CDR3 reads CAWSQLAGLWQYF. DNA for the CDR3: TGTGCCTGGAGTCAACTAGCGGGATTATGGCAGTATTTT. V gene TRBV30 combines with J gene TRBJ2-3; 10 bases agree with TRBD2. The CDR3 is made up of 13 amino acids. J lost 11 bases, V lost 2 bases, and 7 bases had no gene match. The germline V gene has CDR1 GTSNPN and CDR2 SVGIG (reference sequence). Full variable domain (remainder filled in from reference TRBV30 and TRBJ2-3): SQTIHQWPATLVQPVGSPLSLECTVEGTSNPNLYWYRQAAGRGLQLLFYSVGIGQISSEVPQNLSASRPQDRQFILSSKKLLLSDSGFYLCAWSQLAGLWQYFGPGTRLTVL.

J is TRBJ2-2 and V is TRBV5-1; TRBD2 aligns across 8 bases. The CDR3 has 15 amino acids. Germline CDR1 reads SGHRS; CDR2 reads YFSETQ. Trimming cost V 0 bases and J 5 bases; bases outside gene matches: 3. The CDR3 region is CASSLALAGTGELFF. In DNA, the CDR3 is TGCGCCAGCAGCTTGGCCTTAGCGGGAACCGGGGAGCTGTTTTTT.

J is TRBJ1-5 and V is TRBV5-1, with no clear D. The CDR3 has 14 amino acids. The V gene's germline CDR1 is SGHRS and CDR2 YFSETQ. The V and J ends lost 2 bases and 1 base respectively, with 7 bases between them. CDR3 sequence: CASSFDASNQPQHF. CDR3 DNA sequence: TGCGCCAGCAGCTTCGACGCGAGCAATCAGCCCCAGCATTTT.

The chain carries TRBV27 and TRBJ1-2; tentative D call: TRBD1 (5 bases). V lost 4 bases and J 4 bases, leaving 13 bases between the germline ends. Germline V gene data show CDR1 as MNHEY and CDR2 as SMNVEV (reference sequence). The CDR3 loop spans 14 amino acids. For the CDR3, the DNA is TGTGCCAGCAGTTCCGGGACGGGACTCTATGGCTACACCTTC. This gives the protein CASSSGTGLYGYTF.

The sample holds one count of this clone. The chain recombines TRBV19 with TRBJ1-6; the D is unclear. Trimming cost V 6 bases and J 4 bases, with 10 bases left between them. CDR1 LNHDA and CDR2 SQIVND come from the germline V gene (reference sequence). The CDR3 is made up of 14 amino acids. CDR3 sequence (DNA): TGTGCCAGTAGAATGGCAGTTTATAATTCACCCCTCCACTTT. Translation: CASRMAVYNSPLHF.

CDR3 sequence reads: CASSQVGGPGDTQYF. The CDR3 bases are TGCGCCAGCAGCCAAGTCGGGGGCCCGGGAGATACGCAGTATTTT. The V and J genes are TRBV4-3 and TRBJ2-3, with D perhaps given as TRBD1 or TRBD2 (6 bases each). This CDR3 is 15 amino acids long. The ends were cut back, 1 base at V and 5 bases at J, with 13 bases in the middle. Germline values: CDR1 LGHNA, CDR2 YSLEER.

In DNA, the CDR3 is TGTGCCAGCAGCCACCTCCTAGACAGGCTACAGGGACCCTACGAGCAGTACTTC. The encoded protein is CASSHLLDRLQGPYEQYF. This chain connects TRBV7-2 to TRBJ2-7, with TRBD1 as a possible D gene (6 bases). Germline V lookup: CDR1 SGHTA, CDR2 FQGNSA. CDR3 length: 18 amino acids. Between the trimmed V and J ends, which lost 5 bases and 2 bases, there was a span of 25 bases.

The V call is TRBV27, the J call TRBJ2-7; 12 bases match TRBD2. Unmatched junction bases numbered 4, after V lost 0 bases and J lost 7 bases. Germline V gene sequence: CDR1 MNHEY, CDR2 SMNVEV (reference sequence). CDR3 length: 15 residues. CDR3 region: CASSLSTSGGLEQYF. CDR3 DNA sequence: TGTGCCAGCAGTTTATCGACTAGCGGGGGCCTGGAGCAGTACTTC.

This chain joins TRBV9 and TRBJ2-1; a weak D match, TRBD2 (5 bases). Trimming took off 3 bases at V and 6 bases at J, with 16 bases between the two ends. Per germline, CDR1 SGDLS and CDR2 YYNGEE. The CDR3 is 15 amino acids. CDR3 protein: CASSGGLLGANEQFF. The CDR3 DNA reads as TGTGCCAGCAGCGGAGGACTCCTAGGTGCCAATGAGCAGTTCTTC. The variable domain in full, with the rest retrieved from reference TRBV9 and TRBJ2-1, is DSGVTQTPKHLITATGQRVTLRCSPRSGDLSVYWYQQSLDQGLQFLIQYYNGEERAKGNILERFSAQQFPDLHSELNLSSLELGDSALYFCASSGGLLGANEQFFGPGTRLTVL.